What follows is one T cell receptor (beta chain) and its context. Its antigen is unknown. These data come from a study of blood T cells in healthy people across ages. Study conclusions and caveats: The diversity estimates, figures obtained from one million T cells, were considered underestimates. In these data, TCR beta diversity tracked strongly with naive T cell percentage. Higher diversity and more naive CD4+ cells were features of long-lived donors, compared to aged donors. Per million T cells, TCR beta diversity dropped about linearly as age rose.

A sample-barcoded 5' primer and a J-beta primer mix were used in a second PCR of roughly 6 to 11 cycles. TCRdb recomputed calls from the 5' RACE reads with MiXCR, one row per CDR3 protein. This sample has around 1.5 million distinct CDR3 sequences; almost 35% occur once, and the top ten carry approximately 10%. Material for sequencing was blood. This receptor was identified in a woman in her twenties or thirties in good health.

CDR3 coding DNA: TGCAGTGCTAGCCTTAGCCCCGGGAGCTCCTACGAGCAGTACTTC. This encodes CSASLSPGSSYEQYF. J is TRBJ2-7 and V is TRBV20-1, with D possibly TRBD2 on 6 matching bases. V was shortened by 3 bases and J by 0 bases, with 15 bases between the two germline ends. The CDR3 is made up of 15 amino acids. Germline lookup yields CDR1 DFQATT and CDR2 SNEGSKA (reference sequence).